The T cell receptor (beta chain) described here comes from a study of low-dose radiotherapy and immunotherapy resistance in tumors. At the level of the study: On a schedule of every two weeks, intravenous cyclophosphamide at a dose of 200 mg/m2 was delivered one day before each radiation and immunotherapy administration.

Germline V lookup: CDR1 SQVTM, CDR2 ANQGSEA. The CDR3 is 15 residues long. V was pared by 4 bases and J by 4 bases, with 5 bases of the junction left unmatched. TRAV and TRBV primers primed cDNA for both TCRalpha and TCRbeta. A constant-region primer paired with the V-primer adapter amplified TCRs over roughly 18 PCR cycles. In vitro transcription served to amplify the isolated mRNA. TCRdb re-called the reads through MiXCR, storing one row per CDR3 protein. The sample has tens of thousands of distinct CDR3 sequences; about 20% are singletons. Time point noted: after trial treatment. Sample treatment: LDRT plus nivolumab, ipilimumab, low-dose cyclophosphamide and aspirin (RACIN trial).

The receptor was isolated from a female donor with ovarian cancer. The specimen comprised PBMCs, sampled after low-dose radiotherapy plus immunotherapy. The chain uses TRBV29-1 and TRBJ2-1, with 12 bases aligning to TRBD2. CDR3 coding DNA: TGCAGCGTTGGCTGGGGGACTAGCGGGTACAATGAGCAGTTCTTC. Its translation: CSVGWGTSGYNEQFF.